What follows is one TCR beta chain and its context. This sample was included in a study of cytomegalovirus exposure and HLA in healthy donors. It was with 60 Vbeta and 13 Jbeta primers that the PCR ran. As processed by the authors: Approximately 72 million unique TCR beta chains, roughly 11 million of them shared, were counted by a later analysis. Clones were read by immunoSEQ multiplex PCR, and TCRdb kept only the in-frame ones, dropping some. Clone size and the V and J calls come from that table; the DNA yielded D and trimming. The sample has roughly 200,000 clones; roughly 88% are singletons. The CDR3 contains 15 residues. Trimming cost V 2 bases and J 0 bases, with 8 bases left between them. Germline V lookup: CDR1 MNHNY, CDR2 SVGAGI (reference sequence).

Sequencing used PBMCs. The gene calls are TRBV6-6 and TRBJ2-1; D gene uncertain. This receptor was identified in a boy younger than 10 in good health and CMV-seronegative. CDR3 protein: CASSYPAGSYNEQFF. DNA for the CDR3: TGTGCCAGCAGTTACCCCGCCGGCTCCTACAATGAGCAGTTCTTC.